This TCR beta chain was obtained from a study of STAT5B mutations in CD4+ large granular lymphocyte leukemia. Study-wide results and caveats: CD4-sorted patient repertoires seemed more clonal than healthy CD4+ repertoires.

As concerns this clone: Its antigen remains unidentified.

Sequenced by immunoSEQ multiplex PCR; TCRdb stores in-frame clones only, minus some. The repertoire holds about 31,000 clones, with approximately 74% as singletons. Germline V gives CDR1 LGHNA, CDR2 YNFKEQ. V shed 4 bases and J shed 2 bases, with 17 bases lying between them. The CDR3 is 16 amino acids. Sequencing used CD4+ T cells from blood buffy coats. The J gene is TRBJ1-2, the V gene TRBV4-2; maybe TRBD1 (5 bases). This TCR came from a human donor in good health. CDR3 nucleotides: TGTGCCAGCAGCCCCACGAGTCAGGGAACGAACTATGGCTACACCTTC. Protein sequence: CASSPTSQGTNYGYTF.